Sequencing of this TCR beta chain was carried out in a study of identical twins. In this sample, this clonotype turned up many times. Looked up from germline, CDR1 is DFQATT and CDR2 is SNEGSKA (reference sequence). The CDR3 length is 15 residues. Between the trimmed V and J ends, which lost 6 bases and 0 bases, there was a span of 16 bases. Each CDR3 protein is one row after TCRdb ran MiXCR on the 5' RACE reads. The table records a few hundred thousand distinct CDR3 sequences, roughly a tenth of them present only once. Sequencing was carried out using memory T cells sorted from blood. The TCR originated in a man aged 50-59 years in good health. The rearrangement joins TRBV20-1 to TRBJ2-3, with no clear D. CDR3 loop: CSATSAQLSTDTQYF. As DNA, the CDR3 is TGCAGTGCGACCTCTGCGCAGTTGAGCACAGATACGCAGTATTTT.